This entry concerns a single T cell receptor (beta chain). Germline CDR1 and CDR2: KGHSH and LQKENI. The V end was cut by 3 bases, the J end by 3 bases, with 12 bases between. The CDR3 contains 14 residues. These data originate in a study of blood T cell repertoires in COVID-19. On the study more broadly: Material from acute and convalescent COVID-19 was sourced from the United States, Italy and Spain. PBMCs, B-cell-depleted T cells, or T cells were the source of the cDNA or gDNA that made up the material.

Original processing notes: Amplified reference gene primers provided the basis for estimating nucleated cell counts. Measured with immunoSEQ multiplex PCR; TCRdb has only the in-frame clones, and not every one. Clone size and V and J calls were adopted from that table, with D and trimming inferred from the DNA. The table lists 150,000 to 200,000 clones, approximately 90% of them singletons, with approximately 5.5% in the top ten. The origin of this receptor is a man aged 35-49 years with active or convalescent COVID-19. The chain links TRBV18 to TRBJ2-7; tentatively, D is TRBD1 (5 bases). The sample comprised peripheral blood. CDR3 sequence reads: CASSPLLTDYEQYF. DNA for the CDR3: TGTGCCAGCTCACCCTTACTGACAGACTACGAGCAGTACTTC.